These T cell receptor beta chains were read from a single sample in a study of blood T cell repertoires in COVID-19. Generated by immunoSEQ multiplex PCR, the TCRdb table keeps only in-frame clones and is missing some. Of about 85,000 clones listed, around 85% were seen once; the top ten hold about 5.3%. The specimen sequenced was peripheral blood. These TCRs come from a man between 60 and 70 years old with acute or convalescent COVID-19. Both conserved end residues are part of each CDR3. D genes are given only for firm matches. For some rows the clone size is stated as once, few or many, or as a class when expanded; others skip it.

clone_size: NA
d_call: TRBD2
j_call: TRBJ2-1
v_call: TRBV4-3
cdr3_aa: CASSQGLAGGNYNEQFF
cdr3_nt: TGCGCCAGCAGCCAAGGCCTAGCGGGGGGTAACTACAATGAGCAGTTCTTC

clone_size: NA
d_call: TRBD2
j_call: TRBJ2-7
v_call: TRBV10-2
cdr3_aa: CASSEMGLGGTEQYF
cdr3_nt: TGCGCCAGCAGTGAGATGGGACTGGGAGGGACCGAGCAGTACTTC

clone_size: NA
d_call: NA
j_call: TRBJ1-6
v_call: TRBV4-3
cdr3_aa: CASSQVPGDNSPLHF
cdr3_nt: TGCGCCAGCAGCCAAGTCCCAGGGGACAATTCACCCCTCCACTTT

clone_size: NA
d_call: TRBD1
j_call: TRBJ1-2
v_call: TRBV2
cdr3_aa: CASSEAEGAYGYTF
cdr3_nt: TGTGCCAGCAGTGAAGCTGAGGGGGCGTATGGCTACACCTTC

clone_size: NA
d_call: NA
j_call: TRBJ1-6
v_call: TRBV9
cdr3_aa: CASSPQAASYNSPLHF
cdr3_nt: TGTGCCAGCAGCCCCCAGGCAGCTTCCTATAATTCACCCCTCCACTTT

clone_size: few
d_call: NA
j_call: TRBJ1-2
v_call: TRBV3-1/TRBV3-2
cdr3_aa: CASSPTNRVTYGYTF
cdr3_nt: TGTGCCAGCAGCCCTACCAACAGGGTTACGTATGGCTACACCTTC

clone_size: NA
d_call: TRBD1
j_call: TRBJ1-5
v_call: TRBV5-8
cdr3_aa: CASSRHMGQGLNQPQHF
cdr3_nt: TGTGCCAGCAGCCGACACATGGGACAGGGGTTAAATCAGCCCCAGCATTTT

clone_size: NA
d_call: TRBD1
j_call: TRBJ1-5
v_call: TRBV18
cdr3_aa: CASSQDRVGQSQHF
cdr3_nt: TGTGCCAGCTCACAAGACAGGGTGGGACAGTCCCAGCATTTT

clone_size: NA
d_call: NA
j_call: TRBJ1-1
v_call: TRBV4-3
cdr3_aa: CASSYGGGNTEAFF
cdr3_nt: TGCGCCAGCAGCTACGGGGGGGGAAACACTGAAGCTTTCTTT

clone_size: once
d_call: NA
j_call: TRBJ1-5
v_call: TRBV9
cdr3_aa: CASSSRDINQPQHF
cdr3_nt: TGTGCCAGCAGCTCCCGGGACATCAATCAGCCCCAGCATTTT

clone_size: NA
d_call: TRBD1
j_call: TRBJ1-2
v_call: TRBV15
cdr3_aa: CATSGPGQGPPYGYTF
cdr3_nt: TGTGCCACCAGCGGGCCGGGACAGGGGCCCCCATATGGCTACACCTTC

clone_size: NA
d_call: NA
j_call: TRBJ2-7
v_call: TRBV7-8
cdr3_aa: CASSPQTVSYEQYF
cdr3_nt: TGTGCCAGCAGCCCCCAGACAGTTTCCTACGAGCAGTACTTC

clone_size: NA
d_call: NA
j_call: TRBJ1-2
v_call: TRBV6-1
cdr3_aa: CASNELGGGYGYTF
cdr3_nt: TGTGCCAGCAATGAACTGGGTGGCGGCTATGGCTACACCTTC

clone_size: NA
d_call: TRBD2
j_call: TRBJ2-4
v_call: TRBV14
cdr3_aa: CASRPTSGGPFSILIAKNIQYF
cdr3_nt: TGTGCCAGCAGGCCGACTAGCGGGGGGCCTTTTTCCATCTTAATAGCCAAAAACATTCAGTACTTC

clone_size: once
d_call: NA
j_call: TRBJ1-5
v_call: TRBV28
cdr3_aa: CASSLQVGSNQPQHF
cdr3_nt: TGTGCCAGCAGCTTACAGGTTGGTAGCAATCAGCCCCAGCATTTT

clone_size: NA
d_call: TRBD2
j_call: TRBJ2-7
v_call: TRBV30
cdr3_aa: CAWSVPGGGYEQYF
cdr3_nt: TGTGCCTGGAGTGTACCCGGGGGGGGTTACGAGCAGTACTTC